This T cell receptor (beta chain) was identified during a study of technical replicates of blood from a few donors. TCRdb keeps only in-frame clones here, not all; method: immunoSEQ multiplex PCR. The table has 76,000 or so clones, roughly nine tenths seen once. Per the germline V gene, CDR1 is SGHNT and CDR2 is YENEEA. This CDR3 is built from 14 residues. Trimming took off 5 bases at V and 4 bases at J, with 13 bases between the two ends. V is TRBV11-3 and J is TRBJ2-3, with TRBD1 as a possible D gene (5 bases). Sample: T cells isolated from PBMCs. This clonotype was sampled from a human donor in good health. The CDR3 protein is CASSGRQRPDTQYF. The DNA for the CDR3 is TGTGCCAGCAGCGGGCGACAGAGACCAGATACGCAGTATTTT.